Given below is one T cell receptor (beta chain) in context. The data belong to a study of blood T cell repertoires in COVID-19. Turning to the study itself: Sources were T cells, B-cell-depleted T cells, or PBMCs; the material itself was cDNA or gDNA.

Using immunoSEQ multiplex PCR, the repertoire was profiled, and TCRdb retains in-frame clones only, with some absent. The sample shows 150,000 to 180,000 clones, approximately 90% of them seen only once. Germline CDR1 MNHEY, CDR2 SVGAGI. This CDR3 has 14 amino acids. The trim removed 8 bases at V and 1 base at J, leaving 3 bases unmatched. This receptor was taken from a woman in her seventies with acute or convalescent COVID-19. The rearrangement uses TRBV6-5 and TRBJ2-1; 9 nucleotides line up with TRBD1. Sequenced material: peripheral blood. CDR3 in amino acids: CASADRGSYNEQFF. In DNA, the CDR3 is TGTGCCAGCGCCGACAGGGGGTCCTACAATGAGCAGTTCTTC.